This T cell receptor beta chain emerged from a study of graft-versus-host responses after intestinal transplantation. The wider study: Every one of the recipients received anti-thymocyte globulin induction and afterwards took tacrolimus and steroids for about 3 years. Points from the study as a whole: There were GvH clones found in recipient marrow, and some of them appeared first in ileum or blood.

Germline CDR1 and CDR2: LNHDA and SQIVND (reference sequence). This CDR3 comprises 13 residues. V was trimmed by 4 bases and J by 2 bases, leaving 8 bases between them. About this clone: Its antigen remains unknown.

Sequencing used immunoSEQ multiplex PCR; TCRdb keeps in-frame clones, though not all of them. This sample yields approximately 39,000 clones, of which roughly 94% are seen a single time; about 0.22% belongs to the top ten. The receptor was isolated from a human donor who was the organ donor for an intestinal transplant. The chain recombines TRBV19 with TRBJ2-5; D is unresolved. The source material was unstimulated CD4+ T cells sorted from spleen or lymph node cells, sampled before transplant. CDR3 sequence (DNA): TGTGCCAGTAGTAGGACCAATCAAGAGACCCAGTACTTC. Its translation is CASSRTNQETQYF.